The clone carrying this T cell receptor (beta chain) was detected many times. Its cognate antigen is unknown. The diagnostic basis comprised clinical symptoms, serum thyroxine and TRAb, thyroid ultrasound and orbital computed tomography. The source of the sample is a study of T cells in Graves' hyperthyroidism and ophthalmopathy. Findings and caveats of the study: Within blood appeared most thyroid clonotypes that had expanded above 0.001.

TCR beta CDR3 regions were amplified from RNA transcripts. During a first-round RT-PCR of the TCR CDR3, the HTBI primer set was used. TCRdb re-derived calls from the multiplex PCR reads in MiXCR, one entry per CDR3 protein. This table has around 300,000 distinct CDR3 sequences, 10% to 15% appearing once. The germline CDR1 and CDR2 sequences are PRHDT and FYEKMQ (reference sequence). The germline V and J ends were trimmed by 4 bases and 3 bases, with 12 bases remaining between them. The CDR3 has 14 residues. The sample comprised blood. V is TRBV13 and J is TRBJ1-1; no reliable D call. The TCR was taken from a woman aged 25 to 39 with Graves' hyperthyroidism that later progressed to Graves' ophthalmopathy. CDR3 region: CASSWSSADTEAFF. CDR3 sequence (DNA): TGTGCCAGCAGCTGGAGTTCGGCGGACACTGAAGCTTTCTTT.